This TCR beta chain was observed in a study of blood T cells in healthy people across ages. Primers used in a second PCR of roughly 6 to 11 cycles were a sample-barcoded 5' primer and a J-beta primer mix. A single record per CDR3 protein comes from TCRdb applying MiXCR to the 5' RACE reads. Here the sample spans 750,000 to 1,000,000 distinct CDR3 sequences, roughly 29% being singletons. This sample also belongs to another study, concerning T cells of mothers and their children. That source notes: The output of TCR recombination is shaped by thymic selection similarly in related and unrelated pairs.

The sequenced sample was blood. The TCR was taken from a woman aged 40 to 55 in good health.

The CDR3 region is CASSWGTRSTDTQYF. In nucleotides, the CDR3 is TGTGCCAGCAGTTGGGGGACAAGAAGCACAGATACGCAGTATTTT. The chain links TRBV7-2 to TRBJ2-3, with a tentative D call TRBD1 (6 bases). In germline, CDR1 is SGHTA, CDR2 FQGNSA. This CDR3 is 15 amino acids long. V lost 6 bases and J lost 0, with 13 bases in between.